The entry that follows covers one T cell receptor (beta chain) sequence. This sample was taken from a study of technical replicates of blood from a few donors. V dropped 6 bases and J dropped 3; count of bases not matched to a gene: 5. There are 15 residues in the CDR3. Germline values: CDR1 WSHSY, CDR2 SAAADI. Sequencing was performed with immunoSEQ multiplex PCR; in TCRdb, only in-frame clones are kept and a portion is missing. The sample has 67,000 or so clones; nearly 97% are singletons. The sequencing input was T cells isolated from PBMCs. The receptor's source is a human donor in good health. The rearrangement links TRBV10-2 to TRBJ1-3; 10 bases agree with TRBD1. CDR3 DNA: TGCGCCAGCAGGAAGGGACAGGGGATTGGAAACACCATATATTTT. Translating it yields CASRKGQGIGNTIYF.